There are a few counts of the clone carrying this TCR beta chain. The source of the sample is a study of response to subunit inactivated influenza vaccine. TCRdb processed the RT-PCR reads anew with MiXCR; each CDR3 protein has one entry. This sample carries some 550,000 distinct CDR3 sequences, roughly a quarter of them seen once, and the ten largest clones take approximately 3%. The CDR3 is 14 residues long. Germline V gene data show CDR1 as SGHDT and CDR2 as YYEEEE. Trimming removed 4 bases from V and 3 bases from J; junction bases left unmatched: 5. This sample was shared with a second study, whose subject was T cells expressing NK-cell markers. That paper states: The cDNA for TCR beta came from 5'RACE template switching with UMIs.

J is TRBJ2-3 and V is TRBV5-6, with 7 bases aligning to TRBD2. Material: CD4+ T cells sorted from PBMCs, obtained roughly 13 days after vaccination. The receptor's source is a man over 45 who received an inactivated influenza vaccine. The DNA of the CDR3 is TGTGCCAGCAGCCTCCCGGGGGGAACAGATACGCAGTATTTT. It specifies CASSLPGGTDTQYF.